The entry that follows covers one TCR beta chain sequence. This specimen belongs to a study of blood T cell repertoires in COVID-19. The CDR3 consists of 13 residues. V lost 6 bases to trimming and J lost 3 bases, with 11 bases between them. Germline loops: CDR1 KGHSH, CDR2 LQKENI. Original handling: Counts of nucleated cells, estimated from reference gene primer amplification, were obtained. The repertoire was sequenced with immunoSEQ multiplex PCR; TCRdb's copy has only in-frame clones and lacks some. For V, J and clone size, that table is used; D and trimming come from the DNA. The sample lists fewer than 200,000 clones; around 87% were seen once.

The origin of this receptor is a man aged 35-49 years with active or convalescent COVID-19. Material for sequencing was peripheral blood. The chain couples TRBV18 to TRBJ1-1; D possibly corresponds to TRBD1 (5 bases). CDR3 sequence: CASSPGPDTEAFF. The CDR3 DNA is TGTGCCAGCTCCCCAGGGCCCGACACTGAAGCTTTCTTT.